This TCR beta chain was sequenced in a study of graft-versus-host responses after intestinal transplantation. Across the whole study: Anti-thymocyte globulin served as induction for all recipients, who then took tacrolimus and steroids for about 3 years. Study-level points and caveats: There were GvH clones found in recipient marrow, and some of them appeared first in ileum or blood. Allografts of one patient group, those with graft-donor T cell macrochimerism, had high graft-versus-host to host-versus-graft clonal ratios.

This clone was picked up one time. Its antigen is still unknown. Germline V lookup: CDR1 SGHTS, CDR2 YDEGEE. Trimming took off 1 base at V and 1 base at J, with 9 bases between the two ends. The CDR3 is 15 amino acids. The data were produced by immunoSEQ multiplex PCR, yet TCRdb's version contains in-frame clones alone and is incomplete. Of around 120,000 clones listed, 85% to 95% are singletons. The TCR sequence derives from a human donor who received an intestinal transplant. Here the sequenced sample was unstimulated CD4+ T cells sorted from spleen or lymph node cells, taken before intestinal transplant. This rearrangement joins TRBV5-8 to TRBJ1-5; D is uncertain. The CDR3 here is CASSLRLGSNQPQHF. The CDR3 DNA reads TGTGCCAGCAGCTTGCGGTTGGGGAGCAATCAGCCCCAGCATTTT. The full variable domain, with the rest looked up from reference TRBV5-8 and TRBJ1-5, is EAGVTQSPTHLIKTRGQQATLRCSPISGHTSVYWYQQALGLGLQFLLWYDEGEERNRGNFPPRFSGRQFPNYSSELNVNALELEDSALYLCASSLRLGSNQPQHFGDGTRLSIL.